Listed below are T cell receptor beta chains from one sample, sequenced in a study of read filtering for tumor transcriptome and immune sequencing. TCRdb used MiXCR to reprocess the reads, holding one entry per CDR3 protein. The sample lists around 140,000 distinct CDR3 sequences, under 15% occurring once. The sample taken for sequencing was a population of CD138-negative cells sorted from bone marrow. The receptors were gathered from a donor at least 40 years old with multiple myeloma. CDR3s leave out the opening cysteine and the closing phenylalanine or tryptophan.

CDR3,V,length
ASSLGTSYNEQF,TRBV5-5,12
ASSPSRLAGSGNEQF,TRBV5-6,15
SARTGNQPQH,TRBV20-1,10
SVEDLDRGSYEQY,TRBV29-1,13
AWSKVTEAF,TRBV30,9
ASSIVPTPGEKLF,TRBV19,13
ASSSPPGQGTDTQY,TRBV7-8,14
ASGKEEQF,TRBV2,8
ASAWTGGGETQY,TRBV5-1,12
ASSPRTANQPQH,TRBV12-3/TRBV12-4,12
SVEDFSMNTEAF,TRBV29-1,12
ASSQDPYVRGEQY,TRBV4-3,13
ASSPASTDTQY,TRBV18,11
ASSFLALETQY,TRBV12-3/TRBV12-4,11
SASWVGKNIQY,TRBV20-1,11
SVLRDRVNTEAF,TRBV29-1,12
SARLEWGQVNEKLF,TRBV20-1,14
ATKDSGKQPQH,TRBV19,11
ASSREPRRY,TRBV5-1,9
AWSLIKGGSGETQY,TRBV30,14
ASSVGRVSDTQY,TRBV4-2,12
SARDLTLYNEQF,TRBV20-1,12
ASSESGGISYNEQF,TRBV2,14
ASSSQTGRRETQY,TRBV3-1,13
ATSDGTDPYNEQF,TRBV24-1,13
ASGESLAGVYEQY,TRBV7-9,13
ASSQVDRDTEAF,TRBV3-1,12
NTLTSGSSLEQY,TRBV20-1,12
ASSSDREMGEQF,TRBV13,12
SANGAAGGRNEQF,TRBV20-1,13
ASSYSMGGNTEAF,TRBV6-5,13
ASSPMGQGKGAWTEAF,TRBV7-9,16
ASSSPQTGSYNEQF,TRBV12-3/TRBV12-4,14
SVGMDAYEQY,TRBV29-1,10
ASSYSIPPGEANEQY,TRBV6-2/TRBV6-3,15
ASSQEASGANVLT,TRBV4-1,13
AWTPGQGAYEQY,TRBV30,12
ASTDSGSADTQY,TRBV7-2,12
ASSRTTGAGTDTQY,TRBV11-2,14
ASKGTDRAEQY,TRBV2,11
ATSEGREQF,TRBV24-1,9
SATGTRFPGTDTQY,TRBV20-1,14
ASSSARRAPT,TRBV7-9,10
ATGPSTDTQY,TRBV14,10
ASSPGQLQPQH,TRBV6-2/TRBV6-3,11
ASSQIDYEQY,TRBV12-3/TRBV12-4,10
ASSLSIASYEQY,TRBV12-3/TRBV12-4,12
AWSRADYEQY,TRBV30,10
ASSDVGQDGELF,TRBV12-3/TRBV12-4,12
ASSQGSLTHEQY,TRBV3-1,12
ASSLGQLAQPQH,TRBV5-6,12
ASSVYAGRGDEQF,TRBV9,13
ASSVQGSNYGYT,TRBV9,12
ASSQVPGSNQPQH,TRBV4-1,13